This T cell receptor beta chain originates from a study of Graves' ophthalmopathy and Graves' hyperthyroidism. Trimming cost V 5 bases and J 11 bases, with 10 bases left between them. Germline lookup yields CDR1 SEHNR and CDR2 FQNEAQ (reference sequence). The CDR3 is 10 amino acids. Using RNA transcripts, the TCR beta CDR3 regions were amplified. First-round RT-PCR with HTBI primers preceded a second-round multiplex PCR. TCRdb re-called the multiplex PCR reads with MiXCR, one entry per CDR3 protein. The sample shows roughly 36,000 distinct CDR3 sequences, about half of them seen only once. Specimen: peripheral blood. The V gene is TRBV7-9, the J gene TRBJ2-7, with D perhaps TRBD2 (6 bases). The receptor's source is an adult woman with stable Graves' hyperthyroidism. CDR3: CASSRPGEYF. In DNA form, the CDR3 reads TGTGCCAGCAGCCGGCCGGGGGAGTACTTC.